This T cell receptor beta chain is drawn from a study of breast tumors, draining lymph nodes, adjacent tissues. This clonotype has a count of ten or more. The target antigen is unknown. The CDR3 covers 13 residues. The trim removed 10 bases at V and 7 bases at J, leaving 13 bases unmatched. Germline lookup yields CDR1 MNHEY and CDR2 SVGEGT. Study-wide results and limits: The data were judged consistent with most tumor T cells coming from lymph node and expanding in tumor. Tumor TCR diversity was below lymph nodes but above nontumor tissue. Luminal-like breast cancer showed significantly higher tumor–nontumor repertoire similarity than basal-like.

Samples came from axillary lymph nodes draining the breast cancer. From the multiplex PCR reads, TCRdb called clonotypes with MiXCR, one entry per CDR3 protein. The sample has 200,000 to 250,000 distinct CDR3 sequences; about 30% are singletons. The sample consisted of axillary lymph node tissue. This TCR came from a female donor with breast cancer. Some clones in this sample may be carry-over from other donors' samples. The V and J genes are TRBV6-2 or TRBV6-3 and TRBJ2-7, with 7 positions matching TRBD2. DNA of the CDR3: TGTGCCACCCGTGGCGGGAGTCATAAGGAGCAGTACTTC. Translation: CATRGGSHKEQYF.